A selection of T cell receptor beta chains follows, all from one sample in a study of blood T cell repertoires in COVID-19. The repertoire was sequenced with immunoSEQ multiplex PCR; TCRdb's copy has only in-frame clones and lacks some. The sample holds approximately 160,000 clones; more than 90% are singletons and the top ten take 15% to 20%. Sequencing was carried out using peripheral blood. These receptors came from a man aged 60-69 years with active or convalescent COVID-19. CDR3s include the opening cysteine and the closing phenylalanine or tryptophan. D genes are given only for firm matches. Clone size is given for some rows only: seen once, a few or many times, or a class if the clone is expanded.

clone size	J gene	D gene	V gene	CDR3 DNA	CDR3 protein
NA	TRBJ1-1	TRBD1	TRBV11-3	TGTGCCAGCAGCTTCGACAGGGGTGAAGCTTTCTTT	CASSFDRGEAFF
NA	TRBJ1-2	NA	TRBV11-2	TGTGCCAGCAGCGTCCCTGGGGGGGGGTTCGGTGGCTACACCTTC	CASSVPGGGFGGYTF
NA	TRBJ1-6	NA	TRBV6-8	TGTGCCAGCAGTCAACAGGGTAGTCCCCTCCACTTT	CASSQQGSPLHF
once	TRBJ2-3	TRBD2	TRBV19	TGTGCCAGTAGTGTCGGGACTAGCGGGAGAAGGGGGCATAGCACAGATACGCAGTATTTT	CASSVGTSGRRGHSTDTQYF
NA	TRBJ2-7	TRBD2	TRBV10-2	TGCGCCAGCATAGGACTAGCGGACTACGAGCAGTACTTC	CASIGLADYEQYF
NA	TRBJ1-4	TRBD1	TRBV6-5	TGTGCCAGCAGTTACCTCGTGGCAGGGGGGCGTGAAAAACTGTTTTTT	CASSYLVAGGREKLFF
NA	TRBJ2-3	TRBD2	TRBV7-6	TGTGCCAGCAGCTTAACTAGCGGGGGGGCGAGGGGCACAGATACGCAGTATTTT	CASSLTSGGARGTDTQYF
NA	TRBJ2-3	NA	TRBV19	TGTGCCAGTGGGCTATTAACAGATACGCAGTATTTT	CASGLLTDTQYF
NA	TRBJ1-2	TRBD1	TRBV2	TGTGCCAGCCGTCCAGGGACAGGGCCCCTAGCGACCTATGGCTACACCTTC	CASRPGTGPLATYGYTF
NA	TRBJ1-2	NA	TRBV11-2	TGTGCCAGCAGCATCCTCGACAGAAACTATGGCTACACCTTC	CASSILDRNYGYTF
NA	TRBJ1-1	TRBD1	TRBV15	TGTGCCACACGTGCAGACAGGGTGAACACTGAAGCTTTCTTT	CATRADRVNTEAFF
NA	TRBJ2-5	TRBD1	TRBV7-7	TGTGCCAGCAGCTTAGAACAGGGGGCTCGGGAGACCCAGTACTTC	CASSLEQGARETQYF
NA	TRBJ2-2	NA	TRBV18	TGTGCCAGCTCCCTCGGAGAGCCGCGGAACACCGGGGAGCTGTTTTTT	CASSLGEPRNTGELFF
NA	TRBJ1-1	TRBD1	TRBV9	TGTGCCAGCAGCTTGGGACAGACGAACACTGAAGCTTTCTTT	CASSLGQTNTEAFF
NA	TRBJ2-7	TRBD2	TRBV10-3	TGTGCCATCAGTGAGTCTAGCGGGGCGACCTACGAGCAGTACTTC	CAISESSGATYEQYF
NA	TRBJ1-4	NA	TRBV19	TGTGCCAGTAGTATAGACGGTGCAACTAATGAAAAACTGTTTTTT	CASSIDGATNEKLFF
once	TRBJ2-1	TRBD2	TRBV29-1	TGCAGTGGACTAGCGGGGGGCCTAGAGCAGTTCTTC	CSGLAGGLEQFF
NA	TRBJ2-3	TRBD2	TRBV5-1	TGCGCCAGCAGCCAGTTAGCGGGATCAGATACGCAGTATTTT	CASSQLAGSDTQYF
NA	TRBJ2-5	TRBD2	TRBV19	TGTGCCAGTAGTTCCCTAGCGGGAGGGTGGGAGACCCAGTACTTC	CASSSLAGGWETQYF
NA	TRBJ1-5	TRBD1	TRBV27	TGTGCCAGCAGTACCGGACAGGACCCTAGCAATCAGCCCCAGCATTTT	CASSTGQDPSNQPQHF
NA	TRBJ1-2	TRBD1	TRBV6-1	TGTGCCAGCAGTGCGACCGGGACAGGGAGCGGGGACTATGGCTACACCTTC	CASSATGTGSGDYGYTF
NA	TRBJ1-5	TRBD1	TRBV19	TGTGCCAGTAGTACTTCCGGGACAGGGGGCCCATATAGCAATCAGCCCCAGCATTTT	CASSTSGTGGPYSNQPQHF
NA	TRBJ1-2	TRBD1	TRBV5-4	TGTGCCAGCAGCTTGGGAGGGGGCCTTAACTATGGCTACACCTTC	CASSLGGGLNYGYTF
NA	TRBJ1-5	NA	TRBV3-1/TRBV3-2	TGTGCCAGCAGCCACAAGCCTGGCAGGTCAAATCAGCCCCAGCATTTT	CASSHKPGRSNQPQHF
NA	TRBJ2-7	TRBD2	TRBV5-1	TGCGCCAGCAGCTTGGCGGGCGGGAGTAACGTCCATCGGCCCTACGAGCAGTACTTC	CASSLAGGSNVHRPYEQYF
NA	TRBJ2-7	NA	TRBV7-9	TGTGCCAGCAGCTTAGTTATGGGTGACACCTACGAGCAGTACTTC	CASSLVMGDTYEQYF
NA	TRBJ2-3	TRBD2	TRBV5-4	TGTGCCAGCAGCTTGGCGGGGGGTAGCACAGATACGCAGTATTTT	CASSLAGGSTDTQYF